This T cell receptor (beta chain) is from a study of T cell changes during pregnancy in multiple sclerosis (dated by TCRdb to the late 2010s). Background on the whole study: The study looked at changes in the T cell repertoire across pregnancy in women with multiple sclerosis.

The method behind the library was the immunoSEQ multiplex PCR assay. TCRdb provides this immuneACCESS table in a form limited to in-frame rearrangements. Some clones are lacking; in checked studies, under half of them reflect an unresolved V gene, and why the rest are absent is not known. This sample is represented by some 93,000 clones; 91% of them were singletons. The ten most abundant clones make up 1.5% to 2% of the sample. In the case of this clone: The clone's antigen remains unknown. The sample holds no much larger clone one base away, and base qualities are not on file.

The specimen comprised peripheral blood, sampled after pregnancy. The source of this sequence is a female donor in good health, enrolled as a control in a pregnancy study.

The CDR3 protein is CASSAPPGNTIYF. At the DNA level, the sequence is TGTGCCAGCAGTGCCCCACCGGGGAACACCATATATTTT. The sequence joins TRBV6-5 to TRBJ1-3; there is no confident call for the D gene. Relative to germline, V is 5 bases shorter and J is 7 bases shorter, with 12 bases between their ends. The CDR3 spans 13 residues, from the cysteine through the phenylalanine. Only CDR3 DNA is held: 39 bases, read in frame from base 1. The germline V gene supplies CDR1 MNHEY and CDR2 SVGAGI.